The source of this T cell receptor (beta chain) is a study of identifying expanded T cells in peripheral blood. Study-level findings and limits: Over approximately two and four weeks, about 17 and 20 clones changed, versus roughly 1.2 between replicates.

Assay: immunoSEQ multiplex PCR; the TCRdb copy retains only in-frame clones and omits some. The repertoire holds 60,000 to 70,000 clones, with about 83% as singletons. No infections or other immune events were documented during collection. This clone showed up just once. Its antigen is undetermined. Material for sequencing was blood. The sequence was collected from a person aged 18-69 years in good health.

The CDR3 is CASSQQSTSADTQYF. CDR3 bases: TGTGCCAGCTCACAACAGTCGACCAGCGCAGATACGCAGTATTTT. The chain links TRBV18 to TRBJ2-3; D gene uncertain. The CDR3 is 15 residues long. Deletions cut 4 bases from V and 4 bases from J, with 15 bases between. Germline-derived CDR1 and CDR2 are KGHSH and LQKENI.